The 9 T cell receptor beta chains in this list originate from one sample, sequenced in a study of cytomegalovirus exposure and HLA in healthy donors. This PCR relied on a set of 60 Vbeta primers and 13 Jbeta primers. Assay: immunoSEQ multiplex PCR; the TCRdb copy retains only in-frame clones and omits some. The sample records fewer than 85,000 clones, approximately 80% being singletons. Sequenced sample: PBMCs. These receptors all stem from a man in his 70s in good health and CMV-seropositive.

The CDR3 reads CASSQDRGSGETQYF. The CDR3 coding sequence is TGTGCCAGCAGCCAAGACCGGGGGTCCGGGGAGACCCAGTACTTC. This sequence joins TRBV4-2 and TRBJ2-5; tentative D call: TRBD2 (6 bases). Trimming shortened V by 0 bases and J by 5 bases, and 13 bases separated the two germline ends. The CDR3 spans 15 residues. Germline V lookup: CDR1 LGHNA, CDR2 YNFKEQ.

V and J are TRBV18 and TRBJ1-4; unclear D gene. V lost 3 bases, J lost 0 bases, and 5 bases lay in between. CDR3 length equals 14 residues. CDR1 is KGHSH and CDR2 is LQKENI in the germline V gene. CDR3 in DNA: TGTGCCAGCTCACCTGGAGCAACTAATGAAAAACTGTTTTTT. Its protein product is CASSPGATNEKLFF. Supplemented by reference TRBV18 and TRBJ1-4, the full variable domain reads NAGVMQNPRHLVRRRGQEARLRCSPMKGHSHVYWYRQLPEEGLKFMVYLQKENIIDESGMPKERFSAEFPKEGPSILRIQQVVRGDSAAYFCASSPGATNEKLFFGSGTQLSVL.

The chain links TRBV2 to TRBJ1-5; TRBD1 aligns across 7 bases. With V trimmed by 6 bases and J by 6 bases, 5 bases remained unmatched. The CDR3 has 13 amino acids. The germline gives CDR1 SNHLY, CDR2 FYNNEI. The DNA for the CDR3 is TGTGCCAGCAGACAGGGGCCGCCTCAGCCCCAGCATTTT. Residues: CASRQGPPQPQHF. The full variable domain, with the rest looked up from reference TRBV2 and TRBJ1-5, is EPEVTQTPSHQVTQMGQEVILRCVPISNHLYFYWYRQILGQKVEFLVSFYNNEISEKSEIFDDQFSVERPDGSNFTLKIRSTKLEDSAMYFCASRQGPPQPQHFGDGTRLSIL.

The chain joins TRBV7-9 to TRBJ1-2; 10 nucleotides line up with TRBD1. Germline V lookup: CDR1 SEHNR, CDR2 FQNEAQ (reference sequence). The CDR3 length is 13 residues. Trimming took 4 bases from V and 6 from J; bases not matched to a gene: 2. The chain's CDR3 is CASSSGTGDGYTF. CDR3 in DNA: TGTGCCAGCAGCTCGGGGACAGGGGATGGCTACACCTTC.

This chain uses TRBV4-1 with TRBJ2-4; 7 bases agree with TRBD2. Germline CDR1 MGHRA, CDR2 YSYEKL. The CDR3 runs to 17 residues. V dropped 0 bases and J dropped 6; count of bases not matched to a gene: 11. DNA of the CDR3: TGCGCCAGCAGCCAAGATGGGGCCCGGGGGGTCGGAAACATTCAGTACTTC. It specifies CASSQDGARGVGNIQYF.

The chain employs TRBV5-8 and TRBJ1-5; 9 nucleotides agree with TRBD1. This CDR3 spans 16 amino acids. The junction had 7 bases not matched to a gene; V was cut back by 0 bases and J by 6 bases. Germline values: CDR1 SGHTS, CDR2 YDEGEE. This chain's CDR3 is CASSLEDRGGVQPQHF. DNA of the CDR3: TGTGCCAGCAGCTTGGAGGACAGGGGAGGTGTTCAGCCCCAGCATTTT.

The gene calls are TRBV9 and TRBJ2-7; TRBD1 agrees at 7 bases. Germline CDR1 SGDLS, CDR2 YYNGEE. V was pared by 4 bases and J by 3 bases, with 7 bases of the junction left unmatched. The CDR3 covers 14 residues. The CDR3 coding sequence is TGTGCCAGCAGCACCCGGCCAGGGGGCTACGAGCAGTACTTC. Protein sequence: CASSTRPGGYEQYF.

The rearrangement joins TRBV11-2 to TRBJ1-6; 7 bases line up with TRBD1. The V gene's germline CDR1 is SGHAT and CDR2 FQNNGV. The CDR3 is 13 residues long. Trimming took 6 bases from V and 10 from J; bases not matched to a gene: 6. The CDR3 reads CASRTGYNSPLHF. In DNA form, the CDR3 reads TGTGCCAGCAGGACAGGGTACAACTCACCCCTCCACTTT.

This CDR3 is CASRPGQGVGGYTF. Written as DNA, the CDR3 is TGTGCCAGCAGACCAGGACAGGGGGTTGGAGGCTACACCTTC. The chain has TRBV5-4 and TRBJ1-2; 10 nucleotides agree with TRBD1. Germline CDR1 reads SGHNT; CDR2 reads YYREEE (reference sequence). The CDR3 length is 14 residues. With V trimmed by 5 bases and J by 8 bases, 9 bases remained unmatched.